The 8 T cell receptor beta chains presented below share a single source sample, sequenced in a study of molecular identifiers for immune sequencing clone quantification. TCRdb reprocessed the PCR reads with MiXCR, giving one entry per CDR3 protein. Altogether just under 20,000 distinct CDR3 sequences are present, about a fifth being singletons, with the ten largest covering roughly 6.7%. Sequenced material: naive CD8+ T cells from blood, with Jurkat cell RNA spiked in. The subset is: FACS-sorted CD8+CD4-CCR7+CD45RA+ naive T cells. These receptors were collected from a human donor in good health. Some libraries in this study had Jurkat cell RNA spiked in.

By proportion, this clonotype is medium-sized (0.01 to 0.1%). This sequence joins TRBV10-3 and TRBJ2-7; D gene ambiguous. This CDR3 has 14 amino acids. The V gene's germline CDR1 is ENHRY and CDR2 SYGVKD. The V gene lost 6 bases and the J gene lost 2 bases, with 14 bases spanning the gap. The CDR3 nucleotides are TGTGCCATCAGACCCGATCCGGAACCCTACGAGCAGTACTTC. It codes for CAIRPDPEPYEQYF.

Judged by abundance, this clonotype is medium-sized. The CDR3 loop is CASPDPIAGGYEQYF. The CDR3 bases are TGTGCCAGCCCGGATCCAATAGCGGGAGGCTACGAGCAGTACTTC. The rearrangement joins TRBV7-9 to TRBJ2-7; TRBD2 matches 10 bases. Germline lookup yields CDR1 SEHNR and CDR2 FQNEAQ (reference sequence). There are 15 residues in the CDR3. With 8 bases clipped from V and 3 bases from J, the junction kept 10 bases outside the gene matches.

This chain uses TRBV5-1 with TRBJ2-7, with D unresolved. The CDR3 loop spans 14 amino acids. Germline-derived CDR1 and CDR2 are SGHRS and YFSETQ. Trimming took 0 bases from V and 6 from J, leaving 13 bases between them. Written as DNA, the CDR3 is TGCGCCAGCAGCTTGGTGCTCGGGTCGGCCGAGCAGTACTTC. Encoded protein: CASSLVLGSAEQYF.

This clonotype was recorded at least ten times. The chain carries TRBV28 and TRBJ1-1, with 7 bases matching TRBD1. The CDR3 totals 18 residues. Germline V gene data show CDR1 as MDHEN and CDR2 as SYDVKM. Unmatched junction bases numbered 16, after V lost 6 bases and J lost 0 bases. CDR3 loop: CASSHRDSYNPLNTEAFF. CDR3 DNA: TGTGCCAGCAGCCACCGGGACAGTTACAATCCCTTGAACACTGAAGCTTTCTTT.

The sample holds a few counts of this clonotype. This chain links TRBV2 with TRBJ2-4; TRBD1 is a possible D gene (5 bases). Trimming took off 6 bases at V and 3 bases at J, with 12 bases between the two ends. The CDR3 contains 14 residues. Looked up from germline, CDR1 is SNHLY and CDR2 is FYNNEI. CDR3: CASSGRVDKNIQYF. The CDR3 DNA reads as TGTGCCAGCAGCGGCAGGGTTGACAAAAACATTCAGTACTTC.

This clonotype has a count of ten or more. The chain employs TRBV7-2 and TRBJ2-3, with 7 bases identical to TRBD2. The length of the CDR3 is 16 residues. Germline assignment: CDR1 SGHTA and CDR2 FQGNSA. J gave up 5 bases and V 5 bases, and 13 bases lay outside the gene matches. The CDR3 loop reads CASSHLLAMFGDTQYF. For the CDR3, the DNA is TGTGCCAGCAGCCACCTACTAGCGATGTTTGGAGATACGCAGTATTTT.

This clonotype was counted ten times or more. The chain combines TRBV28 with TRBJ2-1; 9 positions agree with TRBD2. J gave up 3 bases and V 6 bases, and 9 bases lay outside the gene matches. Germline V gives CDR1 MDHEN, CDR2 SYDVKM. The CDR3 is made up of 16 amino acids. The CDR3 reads CASSLTTSGYYNEQFF. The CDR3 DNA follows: TGTGCCAGCAGCTTAACGACTAGCGGATACTACAATGAGCAGTTCTTC.

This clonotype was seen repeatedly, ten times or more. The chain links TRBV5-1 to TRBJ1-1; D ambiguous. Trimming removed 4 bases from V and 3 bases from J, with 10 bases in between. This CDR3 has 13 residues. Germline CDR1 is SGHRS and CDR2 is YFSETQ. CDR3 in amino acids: CASSLGLDTEAFF. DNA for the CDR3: TGCGCCAGCAGCCTTGGTTTGGACACTGAAGCTTTCTTT. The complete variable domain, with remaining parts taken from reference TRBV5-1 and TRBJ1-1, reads KAGVTQTPRYLIKTRGQQVTLSCSPISGHRSVSWYQQTPGQGLQFLFEYFSETQRNKGNFPGRFSGRQFSNSRSEMNVSTLELGDSALYLCASSLGLDTEAFFGQGTRLTVV.